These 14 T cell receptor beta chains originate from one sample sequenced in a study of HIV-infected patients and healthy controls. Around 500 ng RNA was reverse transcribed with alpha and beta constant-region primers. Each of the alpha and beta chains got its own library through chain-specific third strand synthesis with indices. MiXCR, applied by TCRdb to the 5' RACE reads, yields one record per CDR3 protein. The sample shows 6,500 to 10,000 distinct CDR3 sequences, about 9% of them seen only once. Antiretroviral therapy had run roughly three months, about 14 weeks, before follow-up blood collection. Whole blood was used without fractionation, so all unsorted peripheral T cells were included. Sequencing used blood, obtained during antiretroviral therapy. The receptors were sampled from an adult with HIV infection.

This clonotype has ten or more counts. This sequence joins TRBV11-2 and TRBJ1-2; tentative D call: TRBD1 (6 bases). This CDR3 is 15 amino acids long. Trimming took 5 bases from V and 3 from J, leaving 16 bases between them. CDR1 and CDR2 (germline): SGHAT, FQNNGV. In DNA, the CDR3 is TGTGCCAGCAGCAAGGGGGACCGTCTTTACTATGGCTACACCTTC. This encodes CASSKGDRLYYGYTF.

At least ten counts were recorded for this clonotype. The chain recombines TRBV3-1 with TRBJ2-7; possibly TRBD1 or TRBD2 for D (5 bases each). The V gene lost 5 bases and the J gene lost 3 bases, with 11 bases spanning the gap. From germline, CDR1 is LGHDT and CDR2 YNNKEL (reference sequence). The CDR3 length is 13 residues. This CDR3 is CASSWDLSYEQYF. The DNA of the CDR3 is TGTGCCAGCAGCTGGGACCTAAGCTACGAGCAGTACTTC.

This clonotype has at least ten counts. CDR3 DNA: TGCAGTGCTATGGGACAGGACAACTATGGCTACACCTTC. It yields the protein CSAMGQDNYGYTF. The rearrangement links TRBV20-1 to TRBJ1-2; 8 nucleotides agree with TRBD1. V was clipped by 4 bases and J by 2 bases; unmatched bases: 3. CDR1 and CDR2 (germline): DFQATT, SNEGSKA (reference sequence). The CDR3 has 13 residues.

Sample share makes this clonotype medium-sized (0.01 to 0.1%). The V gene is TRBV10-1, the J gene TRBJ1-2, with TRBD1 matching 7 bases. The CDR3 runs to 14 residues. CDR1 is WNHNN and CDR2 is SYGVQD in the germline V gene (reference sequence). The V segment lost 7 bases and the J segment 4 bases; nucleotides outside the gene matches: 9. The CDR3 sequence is CASTKDRVVYGYTF. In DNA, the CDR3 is TGCGCCAGCACTAAAGACAGGGTGGTCTATGGCTACACCTTC.

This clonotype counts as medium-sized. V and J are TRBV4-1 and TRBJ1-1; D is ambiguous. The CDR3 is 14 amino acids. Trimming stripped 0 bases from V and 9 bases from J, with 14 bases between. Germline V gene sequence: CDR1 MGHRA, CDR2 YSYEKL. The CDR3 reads CASSQDNSQKQAFF. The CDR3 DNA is TGCGCCAGCAGCCAAGATAACAGCCAAAAACAAGCTTTCTTT.

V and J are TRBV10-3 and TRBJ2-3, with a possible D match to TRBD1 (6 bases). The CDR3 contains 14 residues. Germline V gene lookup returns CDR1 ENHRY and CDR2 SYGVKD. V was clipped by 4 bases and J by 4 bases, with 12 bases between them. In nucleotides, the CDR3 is TGTGCCATCAGTGCAGGGGTTACGGCAGATACGCAGTATTTT. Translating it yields CAISAGVTADTQYF.

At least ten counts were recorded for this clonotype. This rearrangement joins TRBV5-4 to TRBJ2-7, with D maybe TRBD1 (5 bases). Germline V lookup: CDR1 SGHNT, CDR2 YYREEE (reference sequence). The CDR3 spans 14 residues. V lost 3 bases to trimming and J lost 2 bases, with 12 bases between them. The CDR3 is CASSSRQYPYEQYV. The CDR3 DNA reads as TGTGCCAGCAGCTCGCGACAGTACCCCTACGAGCAGTACGTC.

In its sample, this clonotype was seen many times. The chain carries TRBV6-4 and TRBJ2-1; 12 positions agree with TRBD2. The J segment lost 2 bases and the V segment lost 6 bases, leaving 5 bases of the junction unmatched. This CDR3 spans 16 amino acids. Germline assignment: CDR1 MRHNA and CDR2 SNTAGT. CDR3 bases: TGTGCCAGCAGCCGACTAGCGGGAGCCCCCTACAATGAGCAGTTCTTC. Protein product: CASSRLAGAPYNEQFF.

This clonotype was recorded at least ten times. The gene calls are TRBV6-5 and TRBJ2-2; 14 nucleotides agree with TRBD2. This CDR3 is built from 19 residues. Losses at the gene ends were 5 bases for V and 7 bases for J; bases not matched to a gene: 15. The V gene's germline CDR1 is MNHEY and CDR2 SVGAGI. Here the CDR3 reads CASSRNYPGLAGVVGELFF. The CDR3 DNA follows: TGTGCCAGCAGTCGCAATTACCCGGGACTAGCGGGGGTCGTCGGGGAGCTGTTTTTT.

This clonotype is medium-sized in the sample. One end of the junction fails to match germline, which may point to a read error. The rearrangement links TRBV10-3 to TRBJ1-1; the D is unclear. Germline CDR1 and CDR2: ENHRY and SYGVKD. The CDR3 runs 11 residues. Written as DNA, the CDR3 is TGTGCCATCAGTGATAACACTGAGGCTTTCTTT. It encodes CAISDNTEAFF.

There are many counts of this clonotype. The CDR3 is CSAWTSRPLTDTQYF. The CDR3 coding sequence is TGCAGTGCTTGGACTAGTCGTCCCCTTACAGATACGCAGTATTTT. This sequence joins TRBV20-1 and TRBJ2-3, with 7 bases lining up with TRBD2. The junction had 11 bases not matched to a gene; V was cut back by 5 bases and J by 3 bases. Germline V gives CDR1 DFQATT, CDR2 SNEGSKA (reference sequence). The CDR3 is 15 residues long.

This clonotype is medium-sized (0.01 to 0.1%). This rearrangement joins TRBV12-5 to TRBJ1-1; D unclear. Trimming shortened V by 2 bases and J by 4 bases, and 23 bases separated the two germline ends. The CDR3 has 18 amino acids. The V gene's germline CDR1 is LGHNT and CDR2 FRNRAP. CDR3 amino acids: CASGLSQDGVIGVTEAFF. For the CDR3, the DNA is TGTGCTAGTGGTTTGTCGCAGGATGGGGTAATAGGTGTCACTGAAGCTTTCTTT.

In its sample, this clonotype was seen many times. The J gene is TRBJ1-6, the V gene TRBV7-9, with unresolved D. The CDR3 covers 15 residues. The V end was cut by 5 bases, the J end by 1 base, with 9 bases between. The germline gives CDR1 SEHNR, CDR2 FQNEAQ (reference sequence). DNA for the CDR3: TGTGCCAGCAGCCCTCAGGCATCCTATAATTCACCCCTCCACTTT. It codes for CASSPQASYNSPLHF.

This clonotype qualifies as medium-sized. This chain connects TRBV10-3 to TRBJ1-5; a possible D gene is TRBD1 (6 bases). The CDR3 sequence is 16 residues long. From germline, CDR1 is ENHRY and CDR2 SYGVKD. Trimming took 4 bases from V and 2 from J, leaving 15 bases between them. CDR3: CAISASQGGGNQPQHF. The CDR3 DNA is TGTGCCATCAGTGCCTCACAGGGTGGGGGCAATCAGCCCCAGCATTTT.